These T cell receptor beta chains were read from a single sample in a study of read filtering for tumor transcriptome and immune sequencing. MiXCR, run by TCRdb on the reads, gives a single entry per CDR3 protein. The data contain 62,000 or so distinct CDR3 sequences, 20% to 25% of them singletons. The sample comprised a population of CD138-negative cells sorted from bone marrow. Receptors were obtained from a donor aged 40 or over with multiple myeloma. The conserved cysteine and the conserved F or W are not part of the CDR3 here.

J,V,CDR3
TRBJ2-2,TRBV12-3/TRBV12-4,ASSLEGAGTRELF
TRBJ2-5,TRBV7-9,ASRRLDQETQY
TRBJ2-1,TRBV12-3/TRBV12-4,ASSLEGVNEQF
TRBJ2-7,TRBV20-1,SARGGEGGYGQY
TRBJ2-7,TRBV28,ASSLYTSGNSGEQY
TRBJ1-5,TRBV7-9,ASSSRGANQPQH
TRBJ1-1,TRBV19,ASSLTGIYYTEAF
TRBJ2-7,TRBV20-1,SANEMRGPSSYEQY
TRBJ2-1,TRBV29-1,SVEDLGDSYNEQF
TRBJ1-5,TRBV28,ASSFSGTGNQPQH
TRBJ2-7,TRBV7-2,ASSGGGALSYEQY
TRBJ2-5,TRBV20-1,SAGQPEETQY
TRBJ2-1,TRBV14,ASSPGYNEQF
TRBJ1-1,TRBV6-5,ASSYSGVLDTEAF
TRBJ2-1,TRBV20-1,SARAASGRASSYNEQF
TRBJ2-3,TRBV28,ASRAGGRDTQY
TRBJ2-1,TRBV7-2,ASSLASGGARDEQF
TRBJ2-1,TRBV12-3/TRBV12-4,ASRREDEQF
TRBJ1-2,TRBV6-6,ASSRPPGQGPVNDGYT
TRBJ1-5,TRBV5-6,ASSFWDRAYQPQH
TRBJ2-3,TRBV7-9,ASSSSVDYSTDTQY
TRBJ2-2,TRBV7-2,ASSIGHTGELF
TRBJ2-7,TRBV7-9,ASSLYLASSYEQY
TRBJ1-2,TRBV29-1,SVFLPTNYGYT
TRBJ1-1,TRBV2,ASSEALGAATEAF
TRBJ2-2,TRBV6-6,ASSYSTGKNTGELF
TRBJ2-5,TRBV6-5,ASSYSRHAETQY
TRBJ1-1,TRBV10-3,AISESQGALGVEAF
TRBJ2-2,TRBV29-1,SGRVSPGELF
TRBJ2-7,TRBV6-2/TRBV6-3,ASRDLDYEQY
TRBJ1-2,TRBV5-1,ASARGDYGYT
TRBJ2-7,TRBV4-2,ASSQGGQAFGQY
TRBJ2-1,TRBV5-4,ASSLEGRGSSYNEQF
TRBJ1-1,TRBV7-9,ASSPYTEAF
TRBJ2-3,TRBV20-1,SVPAGSRLDTQY
TRBJ2-5,TRBV24-1,ATSAAVDLRAQY
TRBJ2-1,TRBV9,ASSVELAGLVYNEQF
TRBJ1-1,TRBV21-1,ASSKGRAELTEAF
TRBJ2-5,TRBV5-1,ASSLASLAGETQY
TRBJ1-4,TRBV4-1,ASRPGTSTNEKLF
TRBJ1-6,TRBV28,ASSSDRGWNSPLH
TRBJ2-5,TRBV6-6,ASRDRGGRVQETQY
TRBJ2-1,TRBV7-2,ASSLGLGDEQF
TRBJ2-3,TRBV11-3,ASSRLVGTDTQY
TRBJ2-7,TRBV27,ASSPRAGVFYEQY
TRBJ2-7,TRBV7-2,ASSLDPRVSSYEQY
TRBJ2-7,TRBV29-1,SVEDRRGSEQY
TRBJ2-1,TRBV20-1,SADGLVDSSYNEQF
TRBJ2-3,TRBV6-1,ASSGLAGVSDTQY
TRBJ2-5,TRBV27,ASSPLGGLRETQY
TRBJ2-7,TRBV3-1,ASSQGGEQY
TRBJ2-2,TRBV3-1,ASSHHGLAGPGELF
TRBJ1-5,TRBV12-3/TRBV12-4,ASSYTGSAPIQPQH
TRBJ2-7,TRBV28,ASSLFGTSSYEQY
TRBJ2-3,TRBV7-2,ASSRAYLSTDTQY
TRBJ2-1,TRBV12-3/TRBV12-4,ASSSTGTGEYGHNNEQF
TRBJ2-7,TRBV15,ATSREFVIAEQY
TRBJ1-1,TRBV3-1,ASSQGTMNTEAF
TRBJ1-1,TRBV18,ASSPGDTEAF
TRBJ2-5,TRBV5-1,ASRPTGGVEETQY